A single sample gave rise to the 2 T cell receptor beta chains below, sequenced in a study of cytomegalovirus exposure and HLA in healthy donors. Researchers ran the PCR with 60 Vbeta and 13 Jbeta primers. This table comes from immunoSEQ multiplex PCR, and its TCRdb copy is limited to in-frame clones, with some not included. The sample records some 77,000 clones, 70% to 80% being singletons. Sequencing was carried out using PBMCs. Receptors originate from a woman between 45 and 60 years old in good health and CMV-seropositive.

The chain joins TRBV14 to TRBJ1-1; D remains unclear. The V end was cut by 4 bases, the J end by 2 bases, with 14 bases between. The V gene's germline CDR1 is SGHDN and CDR2 FVKESK. The CDR3 extends over 15 amino acids. The chain's CDR3 is CASSPYSGPNTEAFF. As DNA, the CDR3 is TGTGCCAGCAGCCCCTACAGCGGTCCTAACACTGAAGCTTTCTTT.

This clone occurred once. The chain links TRBV9 to TRBJ2-5, with D possibly matching TRBD1 (7 bases). CDR1 is SGDLS, CDR2 YYNGEE, per germline. The V end lost 0 bases, the J end lost 5 bases, and 8 bases lay between the germline ends. This CDR3 region has 13 residues. CDR3 DNA sequence: TGTGCCAGCAGCGTAGCAGGGGGGGAGACCCAGTACTTC. It specifies CASSVAGGETQYF. The full variable domain, rest sourced from reference TRBV9 and TRBJ2-5, is DSGVTQTPKHLITATGQRVTLRCSPRSGDLSVYWYQQSLDQGLQFLIQYYNGEERAKGNILERFSAQQFPDLHSELNLSSLELGDSALYFCASSVAGGETQYFGPGTRLLVL.